Shown below are 16 T cell receptor beta chains from a single sample sequenced in a study of control samples from healthy donors and cancer patients. Libraries were prepared by immunoSEQ multiplex PCR; TCRdb keeps only in-frame clonotypes and omits some of them. Here the sample spans 120,000 to 150,000 clones, under 95% being singletons. Sample: blood. These receptors were obtained from a man younger than 35 in good health.

The chain recombines TRBV5-1 with TRBJ2-1; 9 positions agree with TRBD1. V shed 2 bases and J 2 bases; nucleotides not matched to a gene: 11. The CDR3 has 18 residues. Germline V gene lookup returns CDR1 SGHRS and CDR2 YFSETQ. CDR3 sequence: CASSLHSPGQGPYNEQFF. As DNA, the CDR3 is TGCGCCAGCAGCTTACATTCTCCGGGACAGGGTCCCTACAATGAGCAGTTCTTC.

The chain recombines TRBV29-1 with TRBJ1-4; 8 bases line up with TRBD1. The CDR3 has 12 amino acids. V gave up 4 bases and J gave up 7 bases; unmatched junction bases: 2. Germline V gene data show CDR1 as SQVTM and CDR2 as ANQGSEA. DNA for the CDR3: TGCAGCGTTGGGACAGGGTCTGAAAAACTGTTTTTT. It codes for CSVGTGSEKLFF.

The genes are TRBV9 and TRBJ2-3; 8 nucleotides agree with TRBD1. This CDR3 spans 13 amino acids. Per the germline V gene, CDR1 is SGDLS and CDR2 is YYNGEE. The junction had 1 base not matched to a gene; V was cut back by 3 bases and J by 4 bases. For the CDR3, the DNA is TGTGCCAGCAGCGGGACAGGGCCAGATACGCAGTATTTT. Translation gives CASSGTGPDTQYF.

CDR3 sequence (DNA): TGTGCCAGCAGCTCACGACAGGGGTCCACTGAAGCTTTCTTT. Amino acid sequence: CASSSRQGSTEAFF. The chain recombines TRBV4-2 with TRBJ1-1, with 8 bases lining up with TRBD1. The junction had 6 bases not matched to a gene; V was cut back by 5 bases and J by 4 bases. CDR1 is LGHNA and CDR2 is YNFKEQ in the germline V gene. The CDR3 has 14 residues.

The rearrangement uses TRBV9 and TRBJ1-1, with D maybe TRBD1 (5 bases). Germline CDR1 and CDR2: SGDLS and YYNGEE. Between the trimmed V and J ends, which lost 3 bases and 3 bases, there was a span of 9 bases. The length of the CDR3 is 13 residues. The CDR3 DNA sequence: TGTGCCAGCAGCGACAGGCCGGACACTGAAGCTTTCTTT. Protein sequence: CASSDRPDTEAFF.

V usage is TRBV27 and J usage is TRBJ2-7; D possibly matches TRBD1 or TRBD2 (5 bases each). In germline, CDR1 is MNHEY, CDR2 SMNVEV (reference sequence). This CDR3 contains 17 residues. Trimming shortened V by 1 base and J by 2 bases, and 18 bases separated the two germline ends. In nucleotides, the CDR3 is TGTGCCAGCAGTTTATATTCCCCAGGGAGTGGACCCTACGAGCAGTACTTC. It yields the protein CASSLYSPGSGPYEQYF.

V gene TRBV5-4 combines with J gene TRBJ2-5; D could derive from TRBD1 or TRBD2 (5 bases each). Germline assignment: CDR1 SGHNT and CDR2 YYREEE (reference sequence). The ends were cut back, 4 bases at V and 5 bases at J, with 18 bases in the middle. CDR3 length: 15 amino acids. For the CDR3, the DNA is TGTGCCAGCAGCCCAGGGACCATCGCTTCTGAGACCCAGTACTTC. Amino acids: CASSPGTIASETQYF.

This chain links TRBV3-1 (or the pseudogene TRBV3-2) with TRBJ1-1; D is unclear. This CDR3 is 16 amino acids long. Germline CDR1 and CDR2: LGHDT and YNNKEL (reference sequence). With 2 bases removed from V and 7 bases from J, the gap between germline ends came to 20 bases. This chain's CDR3 is CASSQTAGPARFEAFF. CDR3 nucleotide sequence: TGTGCCAGCAGCCAAACGGCGGGCCCAGCGCGATTTGAAGCTTTCTTT.

The chain joins TRBV9 to TRBJ2-2; possibly TRBD1 for D (7 bases). The CDR3 is 16 amino acids. Trimming shortened V by 3 bases and J by 4 bases, and 16 bases separated the two germline ends. Germline loops: CDR1 SGDLS, CDR2 YYNGEE. The CDR3 is CASSDSYRGGTGELFF. The CDR3 coding sequence is TGTGCCAGCAGCGACTCCTACAGGGGAGGCACCGGGGAGCTGTTTTTT.

J is TRBJ1-4 and V is TRBV3-1 (or the pseudogene TRBV3-2); 9 positions agree with TRBD1. This CDR3 spans 16 amino acids. In germline, CDR1 is LGHDT, CDR2 YNNKEL (reference sequence). With V trimmed by 3 bases and J by 8 bases, 10 bases remained unmatched. The CDR3 loop is CASSHRTGQGREKLFF. The CDR3 DNA follows: TGTGCCAGCAGCCACCGGACGGGACAGGGTAGGGAAAAACTGTTTTTT.

CDR3 in amino acids: CASNDLRGNEQFF. The CDR3 DNA is TGTGCCAGCAACGACCTGCGCGGGAATGAGCAGTTCTTC. This chain links TRBV5-8 with TRBJ2-1; TRBD2 might be the D (5 bases). The germline CDR1 and CDR2 sequences are SGHTS and YDEGEE. V was shortened by 6 bases and J by 7 bases, with 14 bases between the two germline ends. The CDR3 is made up of 13 amino acids.

The CDR3 region is CASSLAELAGGAKNIQYF. The CDR3 nucleotides read TGCGCCAGCAGCTTGGCCGAACTAGCGGGGGGAGCCAAAAACATTCAGTACTTC. The chain links TRBV5-1 to TRBJ2-4; 12 bases map to TRBD2. Germline CDR1 and CDR2: SGHRS and YFSETQ. The CDR3 extends over 18 amino acids. Trimming cost V 0 bases and J 0 bases; bases outside gene matches: 4.

This chain links TRBV11-2 with TRBJ1-1; D not resolved. Trimming shortened V by 7 bases and J by 4 bases, and 16 bases separated the two germline ends. Germline V gene lookup returns CDR1 SGHAT and CDR2 FQNNGV. The CDR3 has 14 residues. CDR3 protein: CASTETNHATEAFF. The CDR3 DNA reads as TGTGCCAGCACCGAGACAAATCATGCCACTGAAGCTTTCTTT.

Here the CDR3 DNA reads TGTGCCAGCAGCTTAGCGAGAGGGACAGGACGATCCGAGCAGTACTTC. It translates to CASSLARGTGRSEQYF. The V gene is TRBV7-8, the J gene TRBJ2-7, with TRBD1 matching over 8 bases. The CDR3 has 16 amino acids. V dropped 0 bases and J dropped 6; count of bases not matched to a gene: 10. From germline, CDR1 is SGHVS and CDR2 FQNEAQ. The full variable domain, with the rest looked up from reference TRBV7-8 and TRBJ2-7, is GAGVSQSPRYKVAKRGQDVALRCDPISGHVSLFWYQQALGQGPEFLTYFQNEAQLDKSGLPSDRFFAERPEGSVSTLKIQRTQQEDSAVYLCASSLARGTGRSEQYFGPGTRLTVT.

Note on this clone: This CDR3 is also generated by other DNA sequences in the sample. The chain couples TRBV9 to TRBJ1-5; D unresolved. This CDR3 contains 14 residues. Germline V gene sequence: CDR1 SGDLS, CDR2 YYNGEE. V lost 0 bases to trimming and J lost 2 bases, with 6 bases between them. DNA of the CDR3: TGTGCCAGCAGCGTAGGGTTGGGCAATCAGCCCCAGCATTTT. Translating it yields CASSVGLGNQPQHF.

This chain joins TRBV9 and TRBJ2-7, with D possibly matching TRBD2 (6 bases). The length of the CDR3 is 15 residues. The ends were cut back, 0 bases at V and 1 base at J, with 11 bases in the middle. Germline V gene sequence: CDR1 SGDLS, CDR2 YYNGEE. The CDR3 spells CASSVGTMESYEQYF. For the CDR3, the DNA is TGTGCCAGCAGCGTAGGGACTATGGAGTCCTACGAGCAGTACTTC.